The rows below give T cell receptor beta chains drawn from one sample of a study of blood T cells in healthy people across ages. TCRdb reprocessed the 5' RACE reads with MiXCR, giving one entry per CDR3 protein. This sample has roughly 1.5 million distinct CDR3 sequences, with less than 45% found just once. The sequencing sample was made of blood. These receptors all come from a woman aged 18 to 35 in good health. Both conserved end residues are part of each CDR3. A D gene is named only where the DNA matches it firmly. The size of a clone is reported for some rows only, either as once, few or many, or as a class for expanded clones.

CDR3 protein: CASSQTGGLSYNEQFF; CDR3 DNA: TGTGCCAGCAGTCAGACCGGGGGGCTCTCCTACAATGAGCAGTTCTTC; V gene: TRBV6-2/TRBV6-3; D gene: -; J gene: TRBJ2-1; clone size: -
CDR3 protein: CSARGSAGVNEQYF; CDR3 DNA: TGCAGTGCTAGAGGGTCCGCGGGAGTAAACGAGCAGTACTTC; V gene: TRBV20-1; D gene: TRBD2; J gene: TRBJ2-7; clone size: few
CDR3 protein: CASAPYGRMNTQYF; CDR3 DNA: TGTGCCAGCGCCCCCTACGGGAGGATGAATACGCAGTATTTT; V gene: TRBV12-3/TRBV12-4; D gene: TRBD2; J gene: TRBJ2-3; clone size: few
CDR3 protein: CASSQNAGYHEKLFF; CDR3 DNA: TGCGCCAGCAGCCAGAACGCAGGGTATCATGAAAAACTGTTTTTT; V gene: TRBV4-3; D gene: -; J gene: TRBJ1-4; clone size: -
CDR3 protein: CASSLVVTGGNGYTF; CDR3 DNA: TGTGCCAGCAGCTTAGTCGTGACAGGGGGCAATGGCTACACCTTC; V gene: TRBV7-2; D gene: TRBD1; J gene: TRBJ1-2; clone size: -
CDR3 protein: CASSLERGQQYF; CDR3 DNA: TGTGCCAGCAGCTTGGAACGGGGACAGCAGTACTTC; V gene: TRBV5-6; D gene: TRBD1; J gene: TRBJ2-5; clone size: -
CDR3 protein: CASRKDRGGGSYNEQFF; CDR3 DNA: TGTGCCAGCAGAAAGGACAGGGGGGGAGGTTCCTACAATGAGCAGTTCTTC; V gene: TRBV6-8; D gene: TRBD1; J gene: TRBJ2-1; clone size: few
CDR3 protein: CASSLAVLGSYGYTF; CDR3 DNA: TGTGCCAGCAGCTTAGCTGTGCTGGGTAGCTATGGCTACACCTTC; V gene: TRBV7-9; D gene: -; J gene: TRBJ1-2; clone size: -
CDR3 protein: CASNLIGEKLFF; CDR3 DNA: TGTGCCAGCAACCTAATAGGCGAAAAACTGTTTTTT; V gene: TRBV28; D gene: -; J gene: TRBJ1-4; clone size: -
CDR3 protein: CAAGAASYNEQFF; CDR3 DNA: TGTGCCGCGGGGGCAGCCTCCTACAATGAGCAGTTCTTC; V gene: TRBV2; D gene: -; J gene: TRBJ2-1; clone size: few
CDR3 protein: CASSYSILITGERGTEAFF; CDR3 DNA: TGTGCCAGCAGTTACTCGATCCTAATAACAGGGGAAAGGGGCACTGAAGCTTTCTTT; V gene: TRBV6-5; D gene: TRBD1; J gene: TRBJ1-1; clone size: few
CDR3 protein: CASSPGYRGTEAFF; CDR3 DNA: TGTGCCAGCAGTCCGGGGTACAGAGGCACTGAAGCTTTCTTT; V gene: TRBV12-3/TRBV12-4; D gene: -; J gene: TRBJ1-1; clone size: -
CDR3 protein: CASSRGGAYNEQYF; CDR3 DNA: TGTGCCAGCTCACGGGGGGGCGCTTACAATGAGCAGTACTTC; V gene: TRBV18; D gene: -; J gene: TRBJ2-5; clone size: once
CDR3 protein: CASRGQVYNEQYF; CDR3 DNA: TGTGCCAGCAGAGGACAGGTCTACAATGAGCAGTACTTC; V gene: TRBV7-2; D gene: TRBD1; J gene: TRBJ2-7; clone size: -
CDR3 protein: CASTSTSGRYNEQFF; CDR3 DNA: TGTGCCAGCACCTCTACTAGCGGGAGGTACAATGAGCAGTTCTTC; V gene: TRBV12-3/TRBV12-4; D gene: TRBD2; J gene: TRBJ2-1; clone size: -
CDR3 protein: CSAILPTSYEQYF; CDR3 DNA: TGCAGCGCCATCCTGCCGACATCCTACGAGCAGTACTTC; V gene: TRBV29-1; D gene: -; J gene: TRBJ2-7; clone size: -
CDR3 protein: CASSKAGQGSTNIQYF; CDR3 DNA: TGTGCCAGCAGCAAAGCCGGACAGGGCTCTACAAACATTCAGTACTTC; V gene: TRBV6-2/TRBV6-3; D gene: TRBD1; J gene: TRBJ2-4; clone size: -
CDR3 protein: CSATGDSYEQYF; CDR3 DNA: TGCAGCGCTACAGGGGATTCCTACGAGCAGTACTTC; V gene: TRBV20-1; D gene: TRBD1; J gene: TRBJ2-7; clone size: many
CDR3 protein: CASRPGRRSTDTQYF; CDR3 DNA: TGTGCCAGCAGACCAGGGAGGAGAAGCACAGATACGCAGTATTTT; V gene: TRBV6-2/TRBV6-3; D gene: -; J gene: TRBJ2-3; clone size: -
CDR3 protein: CASSLRLADYNEQFF; CDR3 DNA: TGTGCCAGCAGTTTGAGGCTAGCGGACTACAATGAGCAGTTCTTC; V gene: TRBV12-3/TRBV12-4; D gene: TRBD2; J gene: TRBJ2-1; clone size: many
CDR3 protein: CASSQDTSGNSYEQYF; CDR3 DNA: TGTGCCAGCAGCCAAGATACTAGCGGGAACTCCTACGAGCAGTACTTC; V gene: TRBV3-1; D gene: TRBD2; J gene: TRBJ2-7; clone size: -
CDR3 protein: CASSVVTSGRETQYF; CDR3 DNA: TGTGCCAGCAGCGTAGTAACTAGCGGAAGAGAGACCCAGTACTTC; V gene: TRBV9; D gene: TRBD2; J gene: TRBJ2-5; clone size: -
CDR3 protein: CASSLVTRGISGANVLTF; CDR3 DNA: TGTGCCAGCAGCTTAGTTACCAGGGGAATCTCTGGGGCCAACGTCCTGACTTTC; V gene: TRBV7-8; D gene: -; J gene: TRBJ2-6; clone size: once
CDR3 protein: CASSQEGQGNSNQPQHF; CDR3 DNA: TGTGCCAGCAGCCAAGAGGGACAGGGAAATAGCAATCAGCCCCAGCATTTT; V gene: TRBV4-2; D gene: TRBD1; J gene: TRBJ1-5; clone size: few
CDR3 protein: CASSQESRTDTQYF; CDR3 DNA: TGCGCCAGCAGCCAAGAAAGTCGCACAGATACGCAGTATTTT; V gene: TRBV4-1; D gene: -; J gene: TRBJ2-3; clone size: -
CDR3 protein: CASSLQGLAGGLDTQYF; CDR3 DNA: TGTGCCAGCAGTTTACAGGGACTAGCGGGGGGGCTGGATACGCAGTATTTT; V gene: TRBV12-3/TRBV12-4; D gene: TRBD2; J gene: TRBJ2-3; clone size: -
CDR3 protein: CASSWAGVAYEQDF; CDR3 DNA: TGTGCCAGCAGTTGGGCCGGAGTAGCCTACGAGCAGGACTTC; V gene: TRBV27; D gene: -; J gene: TRBJ2-7; clone size: -
CDR3 protein: CSARSTPQETQYF; CDR3 DNA: TGCAGTGCTAGATCTACGCCTCAAGAGACCCAGTACTTC; V gene: TRBV20-1; D gene: -; J gene: TRBJ2-5; clone size: -
CDR3 protein: CASSPVRDGNEKLFF; CDR3 DNA: TGTGCCAGCAGCCCGGTCCGGGACGGTAATGAAAAACTGTTTTTT; V gene: TRBV7-9; D gene: -; J gene: TRBJ1-4; clone size: -